This T cell receptor (beta chain) was sequenced in a study of Graves' ophthalmopathy and Graves' hyperthyroidism. TCR beta CDR3 regions were amplified from RNA transcripts. Investigators did first-round RT-PCR with HTBI primers, then second-round multiplex PCR. TCRdb called the multiplex PCR reads again in MiXCR, with one record for every CDR3 protein. Of approximately 330,000 distinct CDR3 sequences in the sample, roughly 15% were seen once. This clonotype was seen ten or more times. Ophthalmopathy-affected donors exhibited moderate-to-severe activity, CAS ≥3, NOSPECS ≥4, and duration under 3 months. No donor had other autoimmune disease, uncontrolled infection, pregnancy or lactation. This receptor was obtained from an adult man with Graves' ophthalmopathy. Material: peripheral blood.

The CDR3 nucleotides read TGTGCCAGCAGTCCGCGGACAGTCAGGAACACTGAAGCTTTCTTT. Residues: CASSPRTVRNTEAFF. The V and J genes are TRBV28 and TRBJ1-1; D is perhaps TRBD1 (6 bases). Germline assignment: CDR1 MDHEN and CDR2 SYDVKM. The ends were cut back, 5 bases at V and 1 base at J, with 14 bases in the middle. The CDR3 runs to 15 residues.